The TCR beta chain under discussion was sequenced for a study of identical twins. This CDR3 is built from 13 residues. Between the trimmed V and J ends, which lost 4 bases and 6 bases, there was a span of 13 bases. Per germline, CDR1 SGHRS and CDR2 YFSETQ. It was template switching that added a universal primer site, and there were unique molecular identifiers on the cDNA. TCRdb used MiXCR to reprocess the 5' RACE reads, holding one entry per CDR3 protein. The data contain a few hundred thousand distinct CDR3 sequences, 9% of them singletons. Notes on this clonotype: Its antigen is unknown.

General study points: Out-of-frame alpha sequences that twins shared showed excess low generation probability. The abundant beta clonotypes from cord blood had fewer insertions, and memory repertoires had none of this.

Sequencing used naive T cells sorted from blood. This clonotype originated in a woman aged 45 to 65 in good health. The chain recombines TRBV5-1 with TRBJ2-5; possibly TRBD2 for D (6 bases). The CDR3 DNA sequence: TGCGCCAGCAGCCAAGGGACTCTTCAGACCCAGTACTTC. It encodes CASSQGTLQTQYF.